Listed below are T cell receptor beta chains from one sample, sequenced in a study of molecular identifiers for immune sequencing clone quantification. Via MiXCR, TCRdb re-called the PCR reads, giving one row per CDR3 protein. The table shows around 320,000 distinct CDR3 sequences, with roughly 24% occurring only once. The sequenced material came from naive CD8+ T cells from blood, with Jurkat cell RNA spiked in. The receptors were sampled from a human donor in good health. Some libraries in this study had Jurkat cell RNA spiked in. Each CDR3 is given with its conserved first and last residue. The order of the fields is J gene, V gene, D gene, clone size, CDR3 DNA, CDR3 protein. The D gene is left open where the match is weak. Where a row states a size, it is once, few, many or the class of an expanded clone; other rows omit it.

TRBJ2-3 | TRBV19 | TRBD1 | many | TGTGCCAGTAGTTCCCTCGGGACAGGGGTTAACGATACGCAGTATTTT | CASSSLGTGVNDTQYF
TRBJ1-4 | TRBV6-2/TRBV6-3 | TRBD1 | few | TGTGCCAGCAGTTCCGACAGGGATGGTGAAAAACTGTTTTTT | CASSSDRDGEKLFF
TRBJ1-5 | TRBV9 | TRBD1 | . | TGTGCCAGCAGCAAGGGGGCCGGCAATCAGCCCCAGCATTTT | CASSKGAGNQPQHF
TRBJ2-7 | TRBV11-1 | TRBD2 | . | TGTGCCAGCAGCCCAACTAGCGGGACCTACGAGCAGTACTTC | CASSPTSGTYEQYF
TRBJ2-3 | TRBV30 | TRBD2 | . | TGTGCCTGGAGTGGCCTAGCGGGGGTGGGAGATACGCAGTATTTT | CAWSGLAGVGDTQYF
TRBJ2-5 | TRBV24-1 | TRBD2 | . | TGTGCCACCAGTGATTTAACAGTCTCGAGCGGGGTTGAGACCCAGTACTTC | CATSDLTVSSGVETQYF
TRBJ2-7 | TRBV7-9 | TRBD1 | many | TGTGCCAGCAGCCCAACCAGGACAGGGATGGACTACGAGCAGTACTTC | CASSPTRTGMDYEQYF
TRBJ2-6 | TRBV6-1 | . | . | TGTGCCAGCACCTGGACAGTGTTTGGGGCCGACGTCCTGACTTTC | CASTWTVFGADVLTF
TRBJ2-5 | TRBV7-6 | TRBD1 | many | TGTGCCAGCAGCTTCACAGGGGTTTCAGAGACCCAGTACTTC | CASSFTGVSETQYF
TRBJ2-3 | TRBV27 | TRBD2 | . | TGTGCCAGCAGTTCCCACTTTAGCGGGATACAAGATACGCAGTATTTT | CASSSHFSGIQDTQYF
TRBJ2-3 | TRBV27 | . | few | TGTGCCAGCAGTTTTCTAGTAGCAGATACGCAGTATTTT | CASSFLVADTQYF
TRBJ2-3 | TRBV4-2 | TRBD2 | . | TGTGCCAGCAGCCAAGAAGCGGGATTCACAGATACGCAGTATTTT | CASSQEAGFTDTQYF
TRBJ2-3 | TRBV4-3 | TRBD2 | many | TGCGCCAGCAGCCAAGAGTCTAGCGGATACTCTAGCACAGATACGCAGTATTTT | CASSQESSGYSSTDTQYF
TRBJ2-2 | TRBV12-3/TRBV12-4 | . | many | TGTGCCAGCAGTTTAATTCCCAGAACAACGAACACCGGGGAGCTGTTTTTT | CASSLIPRTTNTGELFF
TRBJ2-7 | TRBV4-3 | . | few | TGCGCCAGCAGCCAAGGGCTATACTCCTACGAGCAGTACTTC | CASSQGLYSYEQYF
TRBJ1-5 | TRBV4-1 | . | . | TGCGCCAGCAGCCAAGATGTCGGGCAAACTAATAATCAGCCCCAGCATTTT | CASSQDVGQTNNQPQHF
TRBJ1-1 | TRBV24-1 | TRBD1 | . | TGTGCCACCAGTGATTCATGGACAGGAGAGAACACTGAAGCTTTCTTT | CATSDSWTGENTEAFF
TRBJ2-7 | TRBV20-1 | . | many | TGCAGTGCCCGGGATCAGGGAAGCGAGCAGTACTTC | CSARDQGSEQYF
TRBJ2-7 | TRBV19 | TRBD1 | many | TGTGCCAGTAGTACTTCCCACGGGACAGCCTACGAGCAGTACTTC | CASSTSHGTAYEQYF
TRBJ1-4 | TRBV20-1 | . | many | TGCAGTGCTAGAGATCGAGACGCAGGGGATGAAAAACTGTTTTTT | CSARDRDAGDEKLFF
TRBJ1-5 | TRBV4-2 | . | . | TGTGCCAGCAGCCCCCAACCGGGGGGCAGTAATCAGCCCCAGCATTTT | CASSPQPGGSNQPQHF
TRBJ2-7 | TRBV6-5 | . | . | TGTGCCAGCAGTCCGGGAACCTCCTACGAGCAGTGCTTC | CASSPGTSYEQCF
TRBJ2-3 | TRBV6-2/TRBV6-3 | TRBD1 | . | TGTGCCAACACCAAGAGACAGGGGGATTTTTTGGATACGCAGTATTTT | CANTKRQGDFLDTQYF
TRBJ2-7 | TRBV5-5 | TRBD1 | many | TGTGCCAGCAGCTTGTCCGGGACAGATTTCTACGAGCAGTACTTC | CASSLSGTDFYEQYF
TRBJ1-1 | TRBV18 | . | few | TGTGCCAGCTCACCACCCAGGCCTAACACTGAAGCTTTCTTT | CASSPPRPNTEAFF
TRBJ2-1 | TRBV30 | . | many | TGTGCCTGGAGTCCAGGATACAATGAGCAGTTCTTC | CAWSPGYNEQFF
TRBJ2-2 | TRBV15 | . | . | TGTGCCACCAGCAGAGTGGGACACGCGAACACCGGGGAGCTGTTTTTT | CATSRVGHANTGELFF
TRBJ2-7 | TRBV27 | TRBD1 | . | TGTGCCAGCAGTATATCGGCCGGGACAGGGCGATACGAGCAGTACTTC | CASSISAGTGRYEQYF
TRBJ2-1 | TRBV6-2/TRBV6-3 | . | . | TGTGCCAGCCGCACGGTTGAGGGGAGCTACCATGCGCAGTTCTTC | CASRTVEGSYHAQFF
TRBJ2-7 | TRBV3-1 | TRBD1 | . | TGTGCCAGCAGCCAAGTAGGGACAGGGGACTACGAGCAGTACTTC | CASSQVGTGDYEQYF
TRBJ2-5 | TRBV7-8 | . | . | TGTGCCAGCAGCGGGGTGAGCAGTCAAGAGACCCAGTACTTC | CASSGVSSQETQYF
TRBJ2-1 | TRBV7-9 | . | many | TGTGCCAGCACCCACGTGCGGGATTACAATGAGCAGTTCTTC | CASTHVRDYNEQFF
TRBJ1-1 | TRBV28 | TRBD1 | many | TGTGCCAGCAGAACACAGGGGCACACTGAAGCTTTCTTT | CASRTQGHTEAFF
TRBJ2-7 | TRBV19 | TRBD1 | few | TGTGCCAGTAGTATAGGACTCCGGGACAGGACCTACGAGCAGTACTTC | CASSIGLRDRTYEQYF
TRBJ2-4 | TRBV27 | TRBD1 | few | TGTGCCAGCAGTTTATATACAGGGGGCTGGAGCAAAAACATTCAGTACTTC | CASSLYTGGWSKNIQYF
TRBJ2-7 | TRBV29-1 | . | many | TGCAGCGTTGAATCGGGTTTCTCCGTCGAGCAGTACTTC | CSVESGFSVEQYF
TRBJ2-7 | TRBV4-1 | TRBD1 | . | TGCGCCAGCAGCCTAGGCCGGGACAGCTCCCACGAGCAGTACTTC | CASSLGRDSSHEQYF
TRBJ1-5 | TRBV28 | TRBD1 | many | TGTGCCAGCAGGCTACAGGGGGTCACCAATCAGCCCCAGCATTTT | CASRLQGVTNQPQHF
TRBJ2-2 | TRBV7-2 | TRBD1 | . | TGTGCCAGCAGCTTCATGGACAGGGTCACCGGGGAGCTGTTTTTT | CASSFMDRVTGELFF
TRBJ2-7 | TRBV20-1 | . | many | TGCAGTGCCGAGTCGGGCTACGAGCAGTACTTC | CSAESGYEQYF
TRBJ2-1 | TRBV4-3 | . | . | TGCGCCAGCAGCCATAACAATGAGCAGTTCTTC | CASSHNNEQFF
TRBJ2-5 | TRBV27 | . | . | TGTGCCAGCAGTTTAAATCAGGGCAGCTTCCAAGAGACCCAGTACTTC | CASSLNQGSFQETQYF
TRBJ2-1 | TRBV5-6 | . | many | TGTGCCAGCAGCTTACCCTCCTACAATGAGCAGTTCTTC | CASSLPSYNEQFF
TRBJ2-1 | TRBV6-6 | . | . | TGTGCCAGCAGTTTTGGGGGGCCGTACAATGAGCAGTTCTTC | CASSFGGPYNEQFF
TRBJ2-7 | TRBV19 | . | many | TGTGCCAGTAGTACTGGAGTATCCTACGAGCAGTACTTC | CASSTGVSYEQYF
TRBJ1-2 | TRBV7-6 | TRBD1 | many | TGTGCCAGCAGCTTAGGGCAGACAGGGGGCGACTACACCTTC | CASSLGQTGGDYTF
TRBJ2-5 | TRBV6-9 | TRBD1 | many | TGTGCCAGCAGTCATAACAGGGGGATGTACCAAGAGACCCAGTACTTC | CASSHNRGMYQETQYF
TRBJ2-7 | TRBV2 | . | few | TGTGCCAGCAGTGAAGCAGGGGTCGAGCAGTACTTC | CASSEAGVEQYF
TRBJ2-3 | TRBV12-3/TRBV12-4 | TRBD1 | few | TGTGCCAGCAAACCCAACCTAGGACAGGCCACAGATACGCAGTATTTT | CASKPNLGQATDTQYF
TRBJ2-3 | TRBV29-1 | . | many | TGCAGCGCCCTCGGAGATACGCAGTATTTT | CSALGDTQYF
TRBJ1-5 | TRBV27 | . | many | TGTGCCAGCAGTAACAGGGTACCCCATCAGCCCCAGCATTTT | CASSNRVPHQPQHF
TRBJ2-4 | TRBV23-1 | . | many | TGCGCCAGCAGTCAATCGACCAGGGCGGCCAAAAACATTCAGTACTTC | CASSQSTRAAKNIQYF
TRBJ2-3 | TRBV6-6 | . | few | TGTGCCAGCAGTTACAGCGCGGGAACAACAGATACGCAGTATTTT | CASSYSAGTTDTQYF
TRBJ2-4 | TRBV21-1 | . | . | TGTGCCAGCAGCAATGATCCGGAGGCCCTAGCCAAAAACATTCAGTACTTC | CASSNDPEALAKNIQYF
TRBJ1-3 | TRBV27 | . | . | TGTGCCCGCAGTTTATCAGGGCTCGCTGGAAACACCATATATTTT | CARSLSGLAGNTIYF